This T cell receptor (beta chain) was recovered during a study of cytomegalovirus exposure and HLA in healthy donors. Primers for the PCR totalled 60 Vbeta and 13 Jbeta. Sequencing used immunoSEQ multiplex PCR; TCRdb keeps in-frame clones, though not all of them. The sample data list about 100,000 clones. The CDR3 totals 15 residues. Per germline, CDR1 LNHDA and CDR2 SQIVND (reference sequence). Trimming removed 7 bases at V and 1 base at J, with 14 bases between. The origin of this receptor is a middle-aged man in good health and CMV-seronegative. V and J are TRBV19 and TRBJ1-5, with no clear D. The specimen sequenced was PBMCs. CDR3 DNA sequence: TGTGCCAGTACCCTCCTCCTAGGAAGCAATCAGCCCCAGCATTTT. This codes for CASTLLLGSNQPQHF. Looking up the rest from reference TRBV19 and TRBJ1-5 gives the full variable domain: DGGITQSPKYLFRKEGQNVTLSCEQNLNHDAMYWYRQDPGQGLRLIYYSQIVNDFQKGDIAEGYSVSREKKESFPLTVTSAQKNPTAFYLCASTLLLGSNQPQHFGDGTRLSIL.